These 6 T cell receptor beta chains came from one sample sequenced in a study of post-analysis software for immune sequencing data. Study-wide points: Patients carried several TRBV segments more frequently than controls did, and TRBV5-6, TRBV5-1 and TRBV20-1 were among them.

The authors incorporated unique molecular identifiers into the TCR beta cDNA libraries. Each CDR3 protein is one row after TCRdb ran MiXCR on the PCR reads. Of a few hundred thousand distinct CDR3 sequences detected, 30% to 45% appear once; the ten largest clones hold 10% to 15%. No cognate antigen is known for these TCRs. Sequenced input: blood. The receptors derive from a girl aged 5-17 years with multiple sclerosis.

In its sample, this clonotype was seen a few times. The rearrangement joins TRBV5-1 to TRBJ1-6; the match to TRBD1 covers 8 bases. V dropped 3 bases and J dropped 8; count of bases not matched to a gene: 4. Germline CDR1 and CDR2: SGHRS and YFSETQ. This CDR3 has 14 residues. The chain's CDR3 is CASSSDREDSPLHF. In DNA, the CDR3 is TGCGCCAGCAGCTCGGACAGGGAAGATTCACCCCTCCACTTT.

This chain links TRBV20-1 with TRBJ2-5, with D tentatively TRBD2 (6 bases). The V gene lost 6 bases and the J gene lost 11 bases, with 22 bases spanning the gap. Germline CDR1 and CDR2: DFQATT and SNEGSKA (reference sequence). This CDR3 comprises 13 residues. The CDR3 sequence is CSAGPGPGREQYF. The DNA of the CDR3 is TGCAGTGCCGGACCGGGGCCGGGACGGGAGCAGTACTTC.

The V gene is TRBV6-5, the J gene TRBJ1-1; D call uncertain. The V gene lost 6 bases and the J gene lost 0 bases, with 11 bases spanning the gap. CDR3 length equals 14 residues. CDR1 MNHEY and CDR2 SVGAGI come from the germline V gene. This chain's CDR3 is CASSSGPLNTEAFF. The CDR3 coding sequence is TGTGCCAGCAGCAGTGGACCCCTGAACACTGAAGCTTTCTTT.

At least ten counts were recorded for this clonotype. The rearrangement links TRBV29-1 to TRBJ2-7; D remains unclear. This CDR3 spans 10 amino acids. V shed 4 bases and J shed 3 bases, with 4 bases lying between them. Per the germline V gene, CDR1 is SQVTM and CDR2 is ANQGSEA. The CDR3 protein is CSVGGYEQYF. In nucleotides, the CDR3 is TGCAGCGTTGGGGGCTACGAGCAGTACTTC.

The chain joins TRBV11-2 to TRBJ1-2; D call uncertain. The CDR3 covers 13 residues. Germline V gene lookup returns CDR1 SGHAT and CDR2 FQNNGV. V was trimmed by 6 bases and J by 1 base, leaving 9 bases between them. CDR3: CASRAGINYGYTF. CDR3 coding DNA: TGTGCCAGCAGGGCAGGTATTAACTATGGCTACACCTTC.

V is TRBV11-1 and J is TRBJ2-5; 11 nucleotides line up with TRBD1. After removal of 3 bases from V and 3 bases from J, the junction contained 6 bases not matched to a gene. This CDR3 contains 16 residues. The germline gives CDR1 SGHAT, CDR2 FQDESV (reference sequence). The CDR3 DNA follows: TGTGCCAGCAGCTTCTTAACGGGACAGGGGGAAGAGACCCAGTACTTC. It is translated as CASSFLTGQGEETQYF. Full variable domain (outside the CDR3, taken from reference TRBV11-1 and TRBJ2-5): EAEVAQSPRYKITEKSQAVAFWCDPISGHATLYWYRQILGQGPELLVQFQDESVVDDSQLPKDRFSAERLKGVDSTLKIQPAELGDSAMYLCASSFLTGQGEETQYFGPGTRLLVL.